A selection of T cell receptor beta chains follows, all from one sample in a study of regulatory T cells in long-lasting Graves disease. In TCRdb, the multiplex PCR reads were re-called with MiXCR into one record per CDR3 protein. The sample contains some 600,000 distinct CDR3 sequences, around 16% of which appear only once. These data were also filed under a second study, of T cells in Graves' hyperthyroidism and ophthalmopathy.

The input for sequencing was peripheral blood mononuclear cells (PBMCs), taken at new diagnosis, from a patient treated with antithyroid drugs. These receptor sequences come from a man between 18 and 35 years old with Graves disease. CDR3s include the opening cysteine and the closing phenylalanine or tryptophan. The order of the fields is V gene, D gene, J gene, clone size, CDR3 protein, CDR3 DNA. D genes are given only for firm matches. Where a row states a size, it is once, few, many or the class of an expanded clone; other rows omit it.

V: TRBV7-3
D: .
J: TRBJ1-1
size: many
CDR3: CASMEGPNTEAFF
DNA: TGTGCCAGCATGGAGGGCCCGAACACTGAAGCTTTCTTT

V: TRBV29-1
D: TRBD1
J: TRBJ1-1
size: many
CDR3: CSVDGTGGWMTEAFF
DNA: TGCAGCGTTGATGGGACAGGGGGCTGGATGACTGAAGCTTTCTTT

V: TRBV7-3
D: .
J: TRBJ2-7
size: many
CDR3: CASSAGVGGNYEQYF
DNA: TGTGCCAGCAGCGCAGGGGTAGGAGGTAACTACGAGCAGTACTTC

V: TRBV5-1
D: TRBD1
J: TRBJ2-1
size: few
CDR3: CASSLLTGISYNEQFF
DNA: TGCGCCAGCAGCTTATTGACAGGGATCTCCTACAATGAGCAGTTCTTC

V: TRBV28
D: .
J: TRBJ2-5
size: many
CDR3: CASSLDRYQETQYF
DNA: TGTGCCAGCAGCTTAGACAGGTACCAAGAGACCCAGTACTTC

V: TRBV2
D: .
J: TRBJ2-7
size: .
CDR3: CASSEGTFVDF
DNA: TGTGCCAGCAGTGAAGGAACCTTCGTGGACTTC

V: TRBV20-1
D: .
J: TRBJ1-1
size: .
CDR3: CSARGLGGEAFF
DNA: TGCAGTGCTAGGGGACTCGGTGGTGAAGCTTTCTTT

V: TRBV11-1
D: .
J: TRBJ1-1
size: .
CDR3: CASSQDPAGYAEAFF
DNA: TGTGCCAGCAGCCAAGACCCCGCAGGGTATGCTGAAGCTTTCTTT

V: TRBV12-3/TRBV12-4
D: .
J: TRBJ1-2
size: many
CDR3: CASNQGTHGYTF
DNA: TGTGCCAGCAATCAGGGGACCCATGGCTACACCTTC

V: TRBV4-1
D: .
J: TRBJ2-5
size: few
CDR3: CASSRQEGRQETQYF
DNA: TGCGCCAGCAGCCGTCAAGAGGGTCGCCAAGAGACCCAGTACTTC

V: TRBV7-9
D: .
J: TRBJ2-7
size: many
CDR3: CASSPRQGFSYEQYF
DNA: TGTGCCAGCAGCCCTAGGCAGGGGTTCTCCTACGAGCAGTACTTC